This is a list of T cell receptor beta chains from one sample in a study of CD8+ T cells in alopecia areata. Profiling relied on immunoSEQ multiplex PCR, and the TCRdb table lists in-frame clones only, not all of them. The sample lists hundreds of thousands of clones; under 70% were seen once. Source: CD4+ T cells sorted from blood, taken at week 0. The receptors derive from a human donor with alopecia areata. Each CDR3 is given with its conserved first and last residue. A D gene is named only where the DNA matches it firmly. The size entry is marked missing in some rows and otherwise reads once, few, many or a size class.

abundance	j_gene	d_gene	v_gene	CDR3nt	CDR3aa
once	TRBJ1-1	.	TRBV23-1	TGCGCCAGCAGTCAAGCATGGGGAGTACACACTGAAGCTTTCTTT	CASSQAWGVHTEAFF
few	TRBJ1-1	TRBD1	TRBV29-1	TGCAGCGCGCTAACAGGGGGCGGAACTGAAGCTTTCTTT	CSALTGGGTEAFF
.	TRBJ2-7	TRBD1	TRBV30	TGTGCCTCGAGGGGGACAGCGTGGGAGCAGTACTTC	CASRGTAWEQYF
few	TRBJ1-2	TRBD1	TRBV7-9	TGTGCCAGCAGCTCGACCCGGACAGGGGGCTTAATTGGCTACACCTTC	CASSSTRTGGLIGYTF
.	TRBJ2-5	TRBD2	TRBV29-1	TGCAGCGTTGTGGGGGGGTCCCAAGAGACCCAGTACTTC	CSVVGGSQETQYF
.	TRBJ1-1	TRBD1	TRBV2	TGTGCCAGCAATCAGGACAGGGAACGGCCTGAAGCTTTCTTT	CASNQDRERPEAFF
.	TRBJ2-3	TRBD2	TRBV29-1	TGCAGCGTTGTGCGGGGGGGCGCAGATACGCAGTATTTT	CSVVRGGADTQYF
.	TRBJ2-4	.	TRBV23-1	TGCGCCAGTGTCCTCAGGGGAGCGGTCAAAAACATTCAGTACTTC	CASVLRGAVKNIQYF
.	TRBJ2-1	.	TRBV7-3	TGTGCCAGCAGCCTGGGACCCCGTGATGAGCAGTTCTTC	CASSLGPRDEQFF
.	TRBJ1-2	.	TRBV7-2	TGTGCCAGCAGCTTATCCAGGCCCTATGGCTACACCTTC	CASSLSRPYGYTF
.	TRBJ2-1	.	TRBV30	TGTGCCTGGAGTGTAGGTTCGCGGGGCGATGAGCAGTTCTTC	CAWSVGSRGDEQFF
.	TRBJ1-1	.	TRBV5-1	TGCGCCAGCAGCTTGGCCGGAGGGTCCAACACTGAAGCTTTCTTT	CASSLAGGSNTEAFF
.	TRBJ1-6	.	TRBV5-4	TGTGCCAGCAGCTTGGCACAGGGTGATTCACCCCTCCACTTT	CASSLAQGDSPLHF
few	TRBJ1-1	TRBD1	TRBV7-2	TGTGCCAGCAGCCTGACGGGACAGGGGGGTCTGAACACTGAAGCTTTCTTT	CASSLTGQGGLNTEAFF
.	TRBJ1-4	.	TRBV29-1	TGCAGCGTTTCTGGCTCAACTAATGAAAAACTGTTTTTT	CSVSGSTNEKLFF
.	TRBJ2-2	.	TRBV25-1	TGTGCCAGCAGCTTCGCACAGAAAAACACCGGGGAGCTGTTTTTT	CASSFAQKNTGELFF
.	TRBJ2-3	TRBD2	TRBV7-9	TGTGCCAGCAGCCCGACTAGCGCAGATACGCAGTATTTT	CASSPTSADTQYF
.	TRBJ1-5	.	TRBV6-1	TGTGCCAGCAGTGAATCGGGACTAATCAATCAGCCCCAGCATTTT	CASSESGLINQPQHF
once	TRBJ2-7	TRBD1	TRBV7-9	TGTGCCAGCAGCGTACTACAGGGGAACTACGAGCAGTACTTC	CASSVLQGNYEQYF
.	TRBJ2-5	.	TRBV9	TGTGCCAGCAGCGTAGGAGGCGACCAAGAGACCCAGTACTTC	CASSVGGDQETQYF
.	TRBJ2-6	.	TRBV27	TGTGCCACCTCACCCCATCACACACCGTCTGGGGCCAACGTCCTGACTTTC	CATSPHHTPSGANVLTF
.	TRBJ1-5	.	TRBV7-9	TGTGCCAGCAGCTTAGAGGGCTTGAATCAGCCCCAGCATTTT	CASSLEGLNQPQHF
.	TRBJ2-6	TRBD1	TRBV27	TGTGCCAGCAGTCGCACCGGGACAGGGTTCCCCTCTGGGGCCAACGTCCTGACTTTC	CASSRTGTGFPSGANVLTF
once	TRBJ2-7	TRBD2	TRBV29-1	TGCAGCGCTAGCGGGGGAGGTCACGAGCAGTACTTC	CSASGGGHEQYF
.	TRBJ1-1	.	TRBV29-1	TGCAGCGCCACTAGAGGGGAAGCTTTCTTT	CSATRGEAFF
.	TRBJ1-1	.	TRBV9	TGTGCCAGCAGCCCCGATCCAGGAGCCTACTTTGAAGCTTTCTTT	CASSPDPGAYFEAFF
.	TRBJ1-5	.	TRBV5-1	TGCGCCAGCAGCTTCGGGGACAGCAATCAGCCCCAGCATTTT	CASSFGDSNQPQHF
.	TRBJ2-5	TRBD2	TRBV9	TGTGCCAGCAGCGTAGGAGCGGGGGGGCCGGAGACCCAGTACTTC	CASSVGAGGPETQYF
.	TRBJ2-7	.	TRBV5-6	TGTGCCAGCAGCTTGAGATATTGGGGCAGTAGCTACGAGCAGTACTTC	CASSLRYWGSSYEQYF
few	TRBJ1-5	.	TRBV15	TGTGCCACTCAGCGGGAGGGGAATCAGCCCCAGCATTTT	CATQREGNQPQHF
.	TRBJ2-7	.	TRBV4-1	TGCGCCAGCAGCCAAGGGGGGGCTAGGGACTACGAGCAGTACTTC	CASSQGGARDYEQYF
.	TRBJ2-3	TRBD2	TRBV29-1	TGCAGCGCCCCGTTTACTAGCGGAGATACGCAGTATTTT	CSAPFTSGDTQYF
.	TRBJ2-5	.	TRBV19	TGTAGTACAAGGGGCGGAGAGACCCAGTACTTC	CSTRGGETQYF
.	TRBJ2-7	.	TRBV19	TGTGCCAGTAGAAGGACAGATACCTACGAGCAGTACTTC	CASRRTDTYEQYF
.	TRBJ2-5	.	TRBV2	TGTGCCAGCAGCACTAACGTTCAAGAGACCCAGTACTTC	CASSTNVQETQYF
few	TRBJ2-5	TRBD1	TRBV10-3	TGTGCCATCAGTGACCCCTCCGGGACAGGGGACAAGACCCAGTACTTC	CAISDPSGTGDKTQYF
.	TRBJ2-1	.	TRBV11-2	TGTGCCAGCAGCTTAGAACAGGGTCCGTACAATGAGCAGTTCTTC	CASSLEQGPYNEQFF
.	TRBJ2-5	.	TRBV30	TGTGCCTGGAGTCGGGGTAGTCAAGAGACCCAGTACTTC	CAWSRGSQETQYF
.	TRBJ2-5	TRBD2	TRBV7-9	TGTGCCAGCAGCTTACCGAGCGGGGAGGTGGAGACCCAGTACTTC	CASSLPSGEVETQYF
.	TRBJ2-7	.	TRBV11-2	TGTGCCAGCAGCACCGGGACTCACAGCTCCTACGAGCAGTACTTC	CASSTGTHSSYEQYF
.	TRBJ2-7	.	TRBV18	TGTGCCAGCTCATATGACAGGAACGAGCAGTACTTC	CASSYDRNEQYF
.	TRBJ2-1	TRBD2	TRBV4-2	TGTGCCAGCAGCCAGCCGGGACTAGCGGACAATGAGCAGTTCTTC	CASSQPGLADNEQFF
.	TRBJ2-1	.	TRBV6-5	TGTGCCAGCTCCCCCGGACAGCCCTCAGGGGAGCAGTTCTTC	CASSPGQPSGEQFF
.	TRBJ2-5	.	TRBV6-1	TGTGCCAGCAGCGACGTGGGGGAGACCCAGTACTTC	CASSDVGETQYF
.	TRBJ1-5	.	TRBV29-1	TGCAGCGTTGCTGGGACCCCGATCGAGCCCCAGCATTTT	CSVAGTPIEPQHF
.	TRBJ2-7	.	TRBV27	TGTGCCAGCAGTTCCTTGGGCGACGAGCAGTACTTC	CASSSLGDEQYF
.	TRBJ2-7	TRBD2	TRBV15	TGTGCCACCAGCAGAGCAGCGGGGCGCGAGCAGTACTTC	CATSRAAGREQYF
.	TRBJ2-2	.	TRBV5-1	TGCGCCAGCAGCTTGGGGCCCGATGGCGGGGAGCTGTTTTTT	CASSLGPDGGELFF
many	TRBJ1-6	TRBD1	TRBV7-8	TGTGCCAGCAGCCCCCAGGGGGGGAATTCACCCCTCCACTTT	CASSPQGGNSPLHF
few	TRBJ2-2	.	TRBV2	TGTGCCAGCAGTGCCCCATATACCGGGGAGCTGTTTTTT	CASSAPYTGELFF
.	TRBJ1-1	.	TRBV29-1	TGCAGCGTTGAAGACTCGCACACTGAAGCTTTCTTT	CSVEDSHTEAFF